This T cell receptor (beta chain) was observed in a study of blood T cells in healthy people across ages. As concerns this clonotype: Its antigen is unidentified.

Broader study findings: Relative to aged donors, long-lived donors carried more naive CD4+ cells and displayed higher diversity. CMV infection status of these donors was not known.

The CDR3 totals 15 residues. The V gene's germline CDR1 is SGHRS and CDR2 YFSETQ. The ends were cut back, 4 bases at V and 7 bases at J, with 17 bases in the middle. It was with a sample-barcoded 5' primer and a J-beta primer mix that a second PCR of roughly 7 to 12 cycles was run. Tags on each cDNA molecule came from a template-switch adaptor with 12 random nucleotides. TCRdb re-derived calls from the 5' RACE reads in MiXCR, one entry per CDR3 protein. The table lists a few hundred thousand distinct CDR3 sequences, approximately 30% of them singletons, with roughly 20% in the top ten. This receptor was obtained from a woman in her seventies in good health. J is TRBJ2-2 and V is TRBV5-1, with TRBD1 as a possible D gene (6 bases). Sequencing was carried out using blood. The CDR3: CASSDLPGAGGELFF. The CDR3, as DNA: TGCGCCAGCAGCGACCTTCCAGGGGCCGGCGGGGAGCTGTTTTTT.